Below, 32 T cell receptor beta chains from the same sample are listed, as sequenced in a study of CD8 T cells in ankylosing spondylitis. MiXCR, run by TCRdb on the 5' RACE reads, gives a single entry per CDR3 protein. This table has 200,000 to 300,000 distinct CDR3 sequences, 20% to 30% appearing once. The sample taken for sequencing was blood, either unsorted or a sorted T cell fraction (not recorded which). These receptors came from a male donor with ankylosing spondylitis or in good health (not recorded which).

This clonotype was detected only a few times. The V gene is TRBV20-1, the J gene TRBJ2-3; D is unclear. Trimming pared 3 bases from V and 0 bases from J, leaving 16 bases between. CDR3 length: 16 residues. From germline, CDR1 is DFQATT and CDR2 SNEGSKA (reference sequence). In nucleotides, the CDR3 is TGCAGTGCTAGCCCACCCGGCAAAATTAGCACAGATACGCAGTATTTT. Translating gives CSASPPGKISTDTQYF.

This clonotype came up once. This chain links TRBV3-1 with TRBJ2-1, with D hard to call. Per germline, CDR1 LGHDT and CDR2 YNNKEL (reference sequence). V lost 1 base to trimming and J lost 8 bases, with 9 bases between them. The CDR3 spans 13 residues. DNA for the CDR3: TGTGCCAGCAGCCAAGGGGCCGGGCATGAGCAGTTCTTC. It encodes CASSQGAGHEQFF.

This clonotype was detected a few times. The rearrangement links TRBV20-1 to TRBJ2-3, with D unresolved. The CDR3 consists of 13 residues. The V end lost 5 bases, the J end lost 1 base, and 10 bases lay between the germline ends. The V gene's germline CDR1 is DFQATT and CDR2 SNEGSKA (reference sequence). CDR3 in DNA: TGCAGTGCTTTGTTCTACGGCACAGATACGCAGTATTTT. Translated: CSALFYGTDTQYF.

V is TRBV18 and J is TRBJ2-7; a possible D gene is TRBD2 (5 bases). CDR3 length: 12 amino acids. V was trimmed by 3 bases and J by 13 bases, leaving 16 bases between them. Germline V gives CDR1 KGHSH, CDR2 LQKENI. The CDR3 loop is CASSPTPGEGYF. CDR3 DNA: TGTGCCAGCTCACCGACCCCGGGTGAGGGCTACTTC.

This clonotype has ten or more counts. The V gene is TRBV3-1, the J gene TRBJ2-7; D not resolved. Trimming took off 1 base at V and 6 bases at J, with 7 bases between the two ends. The CDR3 extends over 12 amino acids. Germline-derived CDR1 and CDR2 are LGHDT and YNNKEL (reference sequence). CDR3 sequence: CASSQGYGEQYF. The CDR3 nucleotides read TGTGCCAGCAGCCAAGGGTACGGCGAGCAGTACTTC.

This chain connects TRBV7-2 to TRBJ2-1; 11 nucleotides align to TRBD2. From germline, CDR1 is SGHTA and CDR2 FQGNSA. The CDR3 extends over 15 amino acids. V dropped 4 bases and J dropped 8; count of bases not matched to a gene: 7. The CDR3 DNA reads TGTGCCAGCAGCTACCTAGCGGGGGGTGGTGATGAGCAGTTCTTC. It codes for CASSYLAGGGDEQFF. The full variable domain, in which reference TRBV7-2 and TRBJ2-1 provide the parts outside the CDR3, is GAGVSQSPSNKVTEKGKDVELRCDPISGHTALYWYRQSLGQGLEFLIYFQGNSAPDKSGLPSDRFSAERTGGSVSTLTIQRTQQEDSAVYLCASSYLAGGGDEQFFGPGTRLTVL.

This clonotype occurred many times. This chain joins TRBV4-2 and TRBJ2-3; either TRBD1 or TRBD2 may fit D (6 bases each). This CDR3 spans 13 amino acids. Germline V gene data show CDR1 as LGHNA and CDR2 as YNFKEQ. With 8 bases removed from V and 4 bases from J, the gap between germline ends came to 13 bases. DNA of the CDR3: TGTGCCAGCCGGAGGGGGGAGGCAGATACGCAGTATTTT. It is translated as CASRRGEADTQYF.

This clonotype was counted at least ten times. The J gene is TRBJ1-1, the V gene TRBV5-1; weak D call: TRBD1 (5 bases). This CDR3 has 14 amino acids. Germline CDR1 is SGHRS and CDR2 is YFSETQ. V was clipped by 0 bases and J by 6 bases, with 12 bases between them. In DNA form, the CDR3 reads TGCGCCAGCAGCTTGGCCGTGGGGGTCTCTGAAGCTTTCTTT. Residues: CASSLAVGVSEAFF.

This clonotype was counted many times. The chain has TRBV6-1 and TRBJ2-1; D tentatively reads TRBD1 or TRBD2 (6 bases each). Trimming removed 9 bases from V and 6 bases from J, with 21 bases in between. The CDR3 is 15 amino acids. Germline lookup yields CDR1 MNHNS and CDR2 SASEGT. The CDR3 region has the DNA TGTGCCAGTCGGGCCGGTAGGGGGGCGGGCAATGAGCAGTTCTTC. Its protein is CASRAGRGAGNEQFF.

This chain links TRBV20-1 with TRBJ1-4; D is unresolved. CDR1 is DFQATT and CDR2 is SNEGSKA in the germline V gene (reference sequence). The CDR3 is 13 amino acids. V shed 6 bases and J shed 8 bases, with 16 bases lying between them. CDR3 nucleotides: TGCAGTGCCACTTTAGGGTCGGAGGAAAAACTGTTTTTT. Residues: CSATLGSEEKLFF.

Many counts were recorded for this clonotype. V gene TRBV4-2 combines with J gene TRBJ1-1; possible D gene TRBD1, 6 bases. Trimming removed 1 base at V and 7 bases at J, with 19 bases between. The germline CDR1 and CDR2 sequences are LGHNA and YNFKEQ. The CDR3 is 16 amino acids. CDR3 coding DNA: TGTGCCAGCAGCCAAGCCGGATTAGGGGGGCCCAGTGAAGCTTTCTTT. It yields the protein CASSQAGLGGPSEAFF.

This clonotype was found many times. The V gene is TRBV20-1, the J gene TRBJ2-7; 12 bases are a match to TRBD2. Germline lookup yields CDR1 DFQATT and CDR2 SNEGSKA (reference sequence). The V and J ends lost 0 bases and 9 bases, in that order; junction bases with no gene match: 6. This CDR3 spans 14 amino acids. CDR3 loop: CSARDGLAGGAQYF. The CDR3 coding sequence is TGCAGTGCTAGAGATGGCCTAGCGGGGGGGGCGCAGTACTTC.

This chain links TRBV20-1 with TRBJ2-1; the match to TRBD2 covers 10 bases. Germline V lookup: CDR1 DFQATT, CDR2 SNEGSKA (reference sequence). V gave up 5 bases and J gave up 5 bases; unmatched junction bases: 6. This CDR3 has 14 amino acids. The DNA for the CDR3 is TGCAGTGCTGAGCTAGCGGGGGCCAACAATGAGCAGTTCTTC. Translating gives CSAELAGANNEQFF.

The chain combines TRBV2 with TRBJ2-1; D is unclear. This CDR3 is built from 14 residues. V lost 11 bases and J lost 0, with 14 bases in between. The germline V gene encodes CDR1 SNHLY and CDR2 FYNNEI. The CDR3 nucleotides are TGTGCCGGCCGGGCAGAGGCCTCCTACAATGAGCAGTTCTTC. Its translation is CAGRAEASYNEQFF.

The V call is TRBV7-9, the J call TRBJ2-5; D may be TRBD1 (6 bases). There are 12 residues in the CDR3. Germline V lookup: CDR1 SEHNR, CDR2 FQNEAQ (reference sequence). V gave up 7 bases and J gave up 5 bases, with 11 bases separating them. CDR3 sequence (DNA): TGTGCCAGCACCCAAGGACAGGAGACCCAGTACTTC. Its translation is CASTQGQETQYF.

J is TRBJ2-5 and V is TRBV12-3 or TRBV12-4, with TRBD1 matching 8 bases. The CDR3 is 15 residues long. V was pared by 6 bases and J by 5 bases, with 11 bases of the junction left unmatched. The CDR3 is CASRLRQGAYETQYF. The CDR3 DNA sequence: TGTGCCAGCAGGCTTCGGCAGGGGGCGTATGAGACCCAGTACTTC.

This chain joins TRBV12-3 or TRBV12-4 and TRBJ2-2; possible D gene TRBD2, 5 bases. V was shortened by 3 bases and J by 5 bases, with 10 bases between the two germline ends. The CDR3 is 14 residues long. CDR3 bases: TGTGCCAGCAGTTTTCGGGGAAGGACCGGGGAGCTGTTTTTT. The encoded protein is CASSFRGRTGELFF.

The rearrangement uses TRBV20-1 and TRBJ2-5; 12 bases align to TRBD2. Germline values: CDR1 DFQATT, CDR2 SNEGSKA (reference sequence). The J segment lost 2 bases and the V segment lost 8 bases, leaving 3 bases of the junction unmatched. The CDR3 is made up of 13 amino acids. The CDR3 reads CSCLAGGQETQYF. CDR3 nucleotides: TGCAGTTGCCTAGCGGGGGGGCAAGAGACCCAGTACTTC.

The table lists this clonotype with a few counts. The rearrangement links TRBV20-1 to TRBJ2-3; 15 positions match TRBD2. Germline V CDR1 and CDR2: DFQATT, SNEGSKA (reference sequence). This CDR3 region has 15 residues. Unmatched junction bases numbered 3, after V lost 5 bases and J lost 3 bases. This chain's CDR3 is CSAWTSGGATDTQYF. In DNA, the CDR3 is TGCAGTGCTTGGACTAGCGGGGGGGCGACAGATACGCAGTATTTT.

V is TRBV24-1 and J is TRBJ2-2; 9 nucleotides align to TRBD1. The germline V gene encodes CDR1 KGHDR and CDR2 SFDVKD. Trimming cost V 11 bases and J 5 bases; bases outside gene matches: 8. This CDR3 is built from 14 residues. The CDR3 here is CANGTGSWTGELFF. CDR3 bases: TGTGCCAACGGGACAGGGTCTTGGACCGGGGAGCTGTTTTTT.

Ten or more counts support this clonotype. The rearrangement joins TRBV7-9 to TRBJ2-1; D is unresolved. The CDR3 has 11 residues. Germline V gene sequence: CDR1 SEHNR, CDR2 FQNEAQ (reference sequence). V lost 3 bases and J 8 bases, leaving 5 bases between the germline ends. The DNA for the CDR3 is TGTGCCAGCAGCTTCGTGTATGAGCAGTTCTTC. Translating gives CASSFVYEQFF.

This clonotype was counted ten times or more. The chain recombines TRBV10-3 with TRBJ1-1, with D possibly TRBD1 on 5 matching bases. Deletions cut 6 bases from V and 2 bases from J, with 10 bases between. In germline, CDR1 is ENHRY, CDR2 SYGVKD. CDR3 length: 13 amino acids. CDR3 sequence: CAIRVGDNTEAFF. In nucleotides, the CDR3 is TGTGCCATCAGGGTTGGGGACAACACTGAAGCTTTCTTT.

This clonotype has just a few counts. The rearrangement joins TRBV20-1 to TRBJ2-5; perhaps TRBD2 as D (5 bases). Germline V CDR1 and CDR2: DFQATT, SNEGSKA (reference sequence). CDR3 size: 14 residues. Deletions cut 5 bases from V and 1 base from J, with 14 bases between. The CDR3 DNA is TGCAGTGCTGGGGAGTTCAAGGGCCAAGAGACCCAGTACTTC. Its protein product is CSAGEFKGQETQYF.

A word on this clonotype: An end of the junction does not agree with germline; a read error may underlie this. The CDR3 loop reads CSARSGAHTEASF. CDR3 DNA sequence: TGCAGTGCTAGATCGGGGGCGCACACTGAAGCTTCCTTT. The chain recombines TRBV20-1 with TRBJ1-1; perhaps TRBD1 as D (6 bases). The CDR3 extends over 13 amino acids. Germline CDR1 DFQATT, CDR2 SNEGSKA (reference sequence).

In this sample, this clonotype turned up many times. This chain connects TRBV5-1 to TRBJ2-3; 10 bases map to TRBD2. The germline V gene has CDR1 SGHRS and CDR2 YFSETQ. Losses at the gene ends were 2 bases for V and 4 bases for J; bases not matched to a gene: 4. The CDR3 extends over 15 amino acids. The CDR3: CASSFTLAGADTQYF. CDR3 nucleotide sequence: TGCGCCAGCAGCTTTACGCTAGCGGGGGCAGATACGCAGTATTTT.

The chain recombines TRBV4-2 with TRBJ1-2, with D tentatively TRBD1 (6 bases). Germline V gene sequence: CDR1 LGHNA, CDR2 YNFKEQ. The CDR3 has 14 residues. The V end lost 0 bases, the J end lost 10 bases, and 15 bases lay between the germline ends. This chain's CDR3 is CASSQDRGSRDYTF. In nucleotides, the CDR3 is TGTGCCAGCAGCCAAGACAGGGGTAGTCGGGACTACACCTTC.

This chain links TRBV19 with TRBJ1-6; D possibly corresponds to TRBD1 (6 bases). The CDR3 has 17 amino acids. CDR1 LNHDA and CDR2 SQIVND come from the germline V gene (reference sequence). V lost 4 bases and J 2 bases, leaving 15 bases between the germline ends. In nucleotides, the CDR3 is TGTGCCAGTAGTACTGAACAGGGATTCGCCTATAATTCACCCCTCCACTTT. Its translation is CASSTEQGFAYNSPLHF.

Written as DNA, the CDR3 is TGCAGTGCTAGAGATCCAGGGTTAGAGACCCAGTACTTC. It is translated as CSARDPGLETQYF. This sequence joins TRBV20-1 and TRBJ2-5; D may be TRBD1 (5 bases). In germline, CDR1 is DFQATT, CDR2 SNEGSKA (reference sequence). This CDR3 has 13 amino acids. Between the trimmed V and J ends, which lost 0 bases and 4 bases, there was a span of 9 bases.

V is TRBV20-1 and J is TRBJ2-1; the match to TRBD1 covers 10 bases. Germline CDR1 and CDR2: DFQATT and SNEGSKA (reference sequence). The CDR3 sequence is 17 residues long. Germline trimming cut 0 bases from V and 4 bases from J; bases unmatched to any gene: 9. CDR3 residues: CSARDLRTGGQYNEQFF. The CDR3 DNA sequence: TGCAGTGCTAGAGATCTTCGGACAGGGGGTCAATACAATGAGCAGTTCTTC.

This clonotype appeared many times. V usage is TRBV12-3 or TRBV12-4 and J usage is TRBJ1-4, with 9 positions matching TRBD1. V gave up 4 bases and J gave up 12 bases; unmatched junction bases: 6. The length of the CDR3 is 13 residues. CDR3 coding DNA: TGTGCCAGCAGTTCAGGGACAGGGCCCGAACTGTTTTTT. This translates into CASSSGTGPELFF.

The chain carries TRBV6-5 and TRBJ2-5; 7 bases are shared with TRBD1. Looked up from germline, CDR1 is MNHEY and CDR2 is SVGAGI. This CDR3 comprises 15 residues. J lost 4 bases, V lost 5 bases, and 10 bases had no gene match. DNA for the CDR3: TGTGCCAGCAGTGTAGAGGGGGCAAGGAGAGAGACCCAGTACTTC. Residues: CASSVEGARRETQYF.

This clonotype was recorded many times. The rearrangement links TRBV7-8 to TRBJ2-7, with D maybe TRBD1 (7 bases). V dropped 0 bases and J dropped 1 base, with 10 bases sitting between them. CDR1 is SGHVS and CDR2 is FQNEAQ in the germline V gene. This CDR3 contains 15 residues. This chain's CDR3 is CASSLAPGGSYEQYF. The CDR3 nucleotides are TGTGCCAGCAGCTTAGCTCCAGGGGGGTCCTACGAGCAGTACTTC.